This T cell receptor beta chain comes out of a study of siplizumab effects on memory and regulatory T cells. General study findings and limits: Mean Treg-derived proportions of mappable alloreactive CD4+ clones were less than 80% for siplizumab and less than 35% for controls.

The length of the CDR3 is 15 residues. V was pared by 2 bases and J by 6 bases, with 8 bases of the junction left unmatched. From germline, CDR1 is LNHDA and CDR2 SQIVND (reference sequence). TCRdb keeps only in-frame clones here, not all; method: immunoSEQ multiplex PCR. Of under 140,000 clones in the sample, just under 95% are singletons; the top ten hold approximately 1.3%. Turning to this clone: The antigen remains undetermined.

This chain joins TRBV19 and TRBJ2-7; 9 bases fit TRBD2. This TCR came from a human donor in good health. The specimen sequenced was CD4+ T cells sorted from blood. The CDR3 is CASSIMGLAAGEQYF. As DNA, the CDR3 is TGTGCCAGTAGTATAATGGGACTAGCAGCCGGCGAGCAGTACTTC.